Sequencing of this T cell receptor beta chain was carried out in a study of CD8 T cells in Susac syndrome. With 3 bases removed from V and 2 bases from J, the gap between germline ends came to 17 bases. The CDR3 consists of 17 residues. The germline V gene has CDR1 MNHNS and CDR2 SASEGT. A quantity of roughly 0.5 to 1 ug RNA underwent reverse transcription using random hexamers. The CDR3 of TCR beta was amplified by immunoSEQ multiplex PCR across 54 Vbeta and 13 Jbeta. TCRdb itself ran the immunoSEQ multiplex PCR reads through MiXCR, one entry per CDR3 protein. This sample has roughly 300,000 distinct CDR3 sequences; around 84% occur once, and the top ten carry 0.11%. The study used treatment-naive patients who had stable or active relapsing-remitting disease as multiple sclerosis controls. TEMRA cells were FACS-enriched, with CD8+ and CD4+ T cells isolated negatively.

The chain has TRBV6-1 and TRBJ2-1; no firm D call. Sample: CD8+ T cells from PBMCs. This sequence was found in a human donor with multiple sclerosis. The CDR3 DNA sequence: TGTGCCAGCAGTGATGAGGCATTAATAGTGGCCTACAATGAGCAGTTCTTC. It encodes CASSDEALIVAYNEQFF.